This TCR beta chain was identified in a study of blood T cell repertoires in COVID-19. Study-level information: The samples span acute and convalescent COVID-19 from the United States, Italy and Spain.

Per the original data handling: Using reference gene primer amplification, nucleated cell counts were estimated. TCRdb keeps only in-frame clones here, not all; method: immunoSEQ multiplex PCR. The V and J calls and clone size come from that table; D and trimming were worked out from the DNA. The sample contains under 200,000 clones, about nine tenths of which appear only once. The sequencing input was peripheral blood. The source is a man aged 50 to 59 with acute or convalescent COVID-19.

The CDR3 loop is CASSGQASSYEQYV. The CDR3 DNA reads as TGTGCCAGCAGCGGACAGGCTAGTTCTTACGAGCAGTACGTC. The V and J genes are TRBV6-6 and TRBJ2-7, with 7 bases fitting TRBD1. The CDR3 runs 14 residues. The V gene end was trimmed by 6 bases and the J gene end by 4 bases; junction bases not matched to a gene: 9. Germline values: CDR1 MNHNY, CDR2 SVGAGI (reference sequence).